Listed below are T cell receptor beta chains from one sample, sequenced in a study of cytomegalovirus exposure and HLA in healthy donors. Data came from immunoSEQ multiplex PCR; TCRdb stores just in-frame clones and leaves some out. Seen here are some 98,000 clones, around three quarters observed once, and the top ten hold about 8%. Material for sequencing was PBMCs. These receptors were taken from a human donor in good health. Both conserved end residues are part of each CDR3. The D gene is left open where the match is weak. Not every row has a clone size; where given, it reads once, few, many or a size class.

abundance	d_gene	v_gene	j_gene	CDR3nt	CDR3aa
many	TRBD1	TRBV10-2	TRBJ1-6	TGCGCCAGCAGCACAGGGGGCAATGGTTCACCCCTCCACTTT	CASSTGGNGSPLHF
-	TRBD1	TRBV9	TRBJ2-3	TGTGCCAGCAGGGCCGGAACAGGGGGCACAGATACGCAGTATTTT	CASRAGTGGTDTQYF
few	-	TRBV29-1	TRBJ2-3	TGCAGCGTTGATCCAGGGGGAGGCGATACGCAGTATTTT	CSVDPGGGDTQYF
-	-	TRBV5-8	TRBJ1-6	TGTGCCAGCAGCTTCGGACTGACAAGTTCACCCCTCCACTTT	CASSFGLTSSPLHF
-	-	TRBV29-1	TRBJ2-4	TGCAGCGTTAACCCAGGGGACATTCAGTACTTC	CSVNPGDIQYF
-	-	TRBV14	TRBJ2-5	TGTGCCAGCAGCCAACGACAGATCCGAACTTCGCAAGAGACCCAGTACTTC	CASSQRQIRTSQETQYF
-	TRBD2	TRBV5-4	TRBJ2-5	TGTGCCAGCAGCACCCCAGGACTAGCGGGAGGTAGCGAGACCCAGTACTTC	CASSTPGLAGGSETQYF
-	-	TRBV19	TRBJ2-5	TGTGCCAGTAGTATAACAGGCTCAGAGACCCAGTACTTC	CASSITGSETQYF
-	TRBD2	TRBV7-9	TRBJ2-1	TGTGCCAGCAGCCAAAGCGGAGCTAGCGGGGGGATCTACAATGAGCAGTTCTTC	CASSQSGASGGIYNEQFF
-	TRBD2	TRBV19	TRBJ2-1	TGTGCCAGTAGCAGTAGCGGGAGGGGTTGGAATGAGCAGTTCTTC	CASSSSGRGWNEQFF
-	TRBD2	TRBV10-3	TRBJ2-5	TGTGCCATCAGTGAGGGAAAAGTGGCGGGGGAACAAGAGACCCAGTACTTC	CAISEGKVAGEQETQYF
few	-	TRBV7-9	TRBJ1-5	TGTGCCAGCAGCTTAGTAGATCAGCCCCAGCATTTT	CASSLVDQPQHF
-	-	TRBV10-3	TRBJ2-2	TGTGCCATCAGTGATTTCATCAGGGCGGGATCCGGGGAGCTGTTTTTT	CAISDFIRAGSGELFF
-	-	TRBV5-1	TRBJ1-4	TGCGCCAGCAGCTTGGGCCCCCCGGCAACTAATGAAAAACTGTTTTTT	CASSLGPPATNEKLFF
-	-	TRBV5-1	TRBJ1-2	TGCGCCAGCAGCAGAGTGGAGGGGAACTATGGCTACACCTTC	CASSRVEGNYGYTF
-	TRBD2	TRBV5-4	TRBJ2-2	TGTGCCAGCAGCCCAGGACTAGCGGGGGGGCTTTCGGGGGAGCTGTTTTTT	CASSPGLAGGLSGELFF
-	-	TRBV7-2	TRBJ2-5	TGTGCCAGCAGCTTAGACCGGGACTCCCAAGAGACCCAGTACTTC	CASSLDRDSQETQYF
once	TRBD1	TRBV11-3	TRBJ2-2	TGTGCCAGCAGCTTCACAGGGGGCCTTTTCCCCGGGGAGCTGTTTTTT	CASSFTGGLFPGELFF
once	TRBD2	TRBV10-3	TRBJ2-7	TGTGCCATCAGTGTGGGGGGGATAGCGGCGTACGAGCAGTACTTC	CAISVGGIAAYEQYF
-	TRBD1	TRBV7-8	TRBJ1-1	TGTGCCAGCAGCCTAACCGGGACAGGCACTGAAGCTTTCTTT	CASSLTGTGTEAFF
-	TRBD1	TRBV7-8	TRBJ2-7	TGTGCCAGCAGCCTCGGGACAGCCTACGAGCAGTACTTC	CASSLGTAYEQYF
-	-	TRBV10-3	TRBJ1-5	TGTGCCATCAGTCGGGACATTAGCAATCAGCCCCAGCATTTT	CAISRDISNQPQHF
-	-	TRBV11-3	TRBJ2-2	TGTGCCAGCAGCTTCGCGAACACCGGGGAGCTGTTTTTT	CASSFANTGELFF